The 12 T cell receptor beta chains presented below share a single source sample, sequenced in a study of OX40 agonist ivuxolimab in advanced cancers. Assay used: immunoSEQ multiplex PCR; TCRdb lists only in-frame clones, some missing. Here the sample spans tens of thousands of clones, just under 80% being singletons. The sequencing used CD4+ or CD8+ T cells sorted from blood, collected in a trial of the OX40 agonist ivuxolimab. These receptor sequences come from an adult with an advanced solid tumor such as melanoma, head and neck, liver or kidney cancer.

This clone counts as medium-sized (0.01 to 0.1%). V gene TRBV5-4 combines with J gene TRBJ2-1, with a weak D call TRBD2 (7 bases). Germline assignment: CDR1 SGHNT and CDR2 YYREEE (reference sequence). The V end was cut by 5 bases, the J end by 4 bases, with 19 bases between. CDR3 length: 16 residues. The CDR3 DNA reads TGTGCCAGCAGTCAGTCGACGGGGGGCCTATACAATGAGCAGTTCTTC. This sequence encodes CASSQSTGGLYNEQFF.

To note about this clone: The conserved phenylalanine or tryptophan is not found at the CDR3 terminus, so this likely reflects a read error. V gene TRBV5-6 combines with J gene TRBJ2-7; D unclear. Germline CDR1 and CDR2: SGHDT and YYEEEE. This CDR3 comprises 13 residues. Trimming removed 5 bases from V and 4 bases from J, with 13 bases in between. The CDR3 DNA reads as TGTGCCAGCAGTTATAACTACGGTTACGAGCAGTACCTC. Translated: CASSYNYGYEQYL.

CDR3 bases: TGTGCCAGCAGTGGACTAGCGGGGGGGCTGGGCACCGGGGAGCTGTTTTTT. Translating gives CASSGLAGGLGTGELFF. The chain joins TRBV27 to TRBJ2-2; 15 bases match TRBD2. CDR1 is MNHEY, CDR2 SMNVEV, per germline (reference sequence). The CDR3 covers 17 residues. Trimming took 5 bases from V and 4 from J; bases not matched to a gene: 5.

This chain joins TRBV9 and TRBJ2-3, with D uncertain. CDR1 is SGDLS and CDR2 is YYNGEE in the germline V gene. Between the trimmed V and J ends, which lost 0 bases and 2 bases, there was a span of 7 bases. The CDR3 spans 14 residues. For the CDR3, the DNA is TGTGCCAGCAGCGTAGGAACTTACACAGATACGCAGTATTTT. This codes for CASSVGTYTDTQYF.

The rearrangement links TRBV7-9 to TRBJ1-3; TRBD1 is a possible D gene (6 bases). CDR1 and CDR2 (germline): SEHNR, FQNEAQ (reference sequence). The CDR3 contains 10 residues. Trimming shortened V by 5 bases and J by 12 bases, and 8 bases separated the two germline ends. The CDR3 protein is CASSPGHIYF. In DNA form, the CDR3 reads TGTGCCAGCAGCCCGGGACACATATATTTT.

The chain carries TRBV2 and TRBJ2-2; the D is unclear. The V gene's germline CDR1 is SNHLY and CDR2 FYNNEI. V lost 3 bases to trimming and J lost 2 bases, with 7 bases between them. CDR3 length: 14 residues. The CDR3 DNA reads TGTGCCAGCAGTGATCGGGTCAACACCGGGGAGCTGTTTTTT. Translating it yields CASSDRVNTGELFF.

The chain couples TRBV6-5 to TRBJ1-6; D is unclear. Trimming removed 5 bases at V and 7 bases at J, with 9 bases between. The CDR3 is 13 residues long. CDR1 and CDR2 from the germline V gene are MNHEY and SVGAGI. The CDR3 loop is CASSTSGNSPLHF. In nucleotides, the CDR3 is TGTGCCAGCAGTACTAGTGGAAATTCACCCCTCCACTTT.

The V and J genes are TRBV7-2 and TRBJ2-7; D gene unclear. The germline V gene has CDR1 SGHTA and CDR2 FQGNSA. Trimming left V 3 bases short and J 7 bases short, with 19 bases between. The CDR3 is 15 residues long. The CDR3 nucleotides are TGTGCCAGCAGCTTGGATCAACCCGGTCTAGGTGAGCAGTACTTC. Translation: CASSLDQPGLGEQYF.

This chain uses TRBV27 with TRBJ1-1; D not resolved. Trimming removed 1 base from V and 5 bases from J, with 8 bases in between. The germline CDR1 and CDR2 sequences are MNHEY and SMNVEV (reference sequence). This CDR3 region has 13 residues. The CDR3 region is CASSLFGYTEAFF. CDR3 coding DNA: TGTGCCAGCAGTTTATTCGGGTATACTGAAGCTTTCTTT.

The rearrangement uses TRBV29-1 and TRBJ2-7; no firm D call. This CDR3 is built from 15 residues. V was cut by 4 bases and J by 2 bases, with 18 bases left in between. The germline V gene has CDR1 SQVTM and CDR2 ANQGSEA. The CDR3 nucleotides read TGCAGCGTTGTCCTCGTCGCGGCAATTACCTACGAGCAGTACTTC. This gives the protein CSVVLVAAITYEQYF.

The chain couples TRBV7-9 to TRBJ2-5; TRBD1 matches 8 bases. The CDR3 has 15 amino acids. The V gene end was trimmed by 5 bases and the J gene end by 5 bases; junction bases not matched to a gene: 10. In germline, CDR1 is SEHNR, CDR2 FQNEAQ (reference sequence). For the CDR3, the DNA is TGTGCCAGCAGCCCCCGTGGACAGGGCCGGGAGACCCAGTACTTC. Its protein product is CASSPRGQGRETQYF.

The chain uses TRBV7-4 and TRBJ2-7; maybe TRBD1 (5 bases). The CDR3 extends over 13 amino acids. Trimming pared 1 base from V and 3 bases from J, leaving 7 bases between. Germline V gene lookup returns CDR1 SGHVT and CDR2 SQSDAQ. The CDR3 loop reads CASSLGQNYEQYF. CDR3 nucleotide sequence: TGTGCCAGCAGCTTAGGACAGAACTACGAGCAGTACTTC.